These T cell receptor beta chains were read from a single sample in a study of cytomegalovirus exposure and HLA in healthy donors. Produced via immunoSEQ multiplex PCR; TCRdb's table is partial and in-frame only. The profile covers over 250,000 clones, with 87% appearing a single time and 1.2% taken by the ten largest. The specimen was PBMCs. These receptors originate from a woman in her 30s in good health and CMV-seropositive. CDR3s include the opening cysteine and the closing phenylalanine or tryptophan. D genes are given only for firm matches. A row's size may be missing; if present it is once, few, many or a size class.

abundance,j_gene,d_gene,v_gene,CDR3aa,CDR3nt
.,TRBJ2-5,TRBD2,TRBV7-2,CASSLWLAGGPPQETQYF,TGTGCCAGCAGCTTATGGCTAGCGGGGGGGCCTCCCCAAGAGACCCAGTACTTC
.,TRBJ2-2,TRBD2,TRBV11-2,CASSLGVGGADTGELFF,TGTGCCAGCAGCTTAGGTGTCGGGGGGGCAGATACCGGGGAGCTGTTTTTT
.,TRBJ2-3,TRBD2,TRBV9,CASSPSGTSGRIADTQYF,TGTGCCAGCAGCCCCTCCGGGACTAGCGGGAGAATCGCAGATACGCAGTATTTT
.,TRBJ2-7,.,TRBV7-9,CASSLILYEQYF,TGTGCCAGCAGCTTAATCCTATACGAGCAGTACTTC
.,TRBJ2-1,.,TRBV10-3,CAIKVVNEQFF,TGTGCCATCAAGGTTGTTAATGAGCAGTTCTTC
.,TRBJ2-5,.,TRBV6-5,CASSYHVQETQYF,TGTGCCAGCAGTTATCACGTTCAAGAGACCCAGTACTTC
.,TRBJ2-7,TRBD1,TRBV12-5,CASGQGAGYEQYF,TGTGCTAGTGGCCAGGGGGCGGGCTACGAGCAGTACTTC
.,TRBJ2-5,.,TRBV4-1,CASSIQETQYF,TGCGCCAGCAGCATTCAAGAGACCCAGTACTTC
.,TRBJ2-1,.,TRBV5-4,CASTGQYGNEQFF,TGTGCCAGCACCGGACAGTATGGCAATGAGCAGTTCTTC
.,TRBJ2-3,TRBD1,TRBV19,CASSIGTGSHTDTQYF,TGTGCCAGTAGTATTGGGACAGGATCTCACACAGATACGCAGTATTTT
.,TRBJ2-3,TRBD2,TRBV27,CASKGREDGDTQYF,TGTGCCAGCAAGGGGCGGGAGGATGGAGATACGCAGTATTTT
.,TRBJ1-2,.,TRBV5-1,CASSTSGEAYGYTF,TGCGCCAGCAGCACCTCAGGGGAGGCCTATGGCTACACCTTC
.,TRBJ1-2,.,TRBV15,CATSRVRGRGVFYGYTF,TGTGCCACCAGCAGAGTCCGGGGGCGCGGGGTTTTCTATGGCTACACCTTC
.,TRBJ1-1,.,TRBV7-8,CASSPNENTEAFF,TGTGCCAGCAGCCCAAATGAGAACACTGAAGCTTTCTTT
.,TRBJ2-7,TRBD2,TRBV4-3,CASSQDWIAGEYEQYF,TGCGCCAGCAGCCAAGATTGGATAGCGGGGGAATACGAGCAGTACTTC
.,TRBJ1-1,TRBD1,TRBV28,CASSPILQGSRTEAFF,TGTGCCAGCAGCCCCATCTTACAGGGGAGTCGGACTGAAGCTTTCTTT
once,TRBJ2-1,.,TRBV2,CASSGAGYAYNEQFF,TGTGCCAGCAGTGGGGCGGGATACGCCTACAATGAGCAGTTCTTC
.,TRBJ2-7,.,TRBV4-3,CASSQSRVSGSYEQYF,TGCGCCAGCAGCCAAAGTCGCGTCAGCGGCTCCTACGAGCAGTACTTC
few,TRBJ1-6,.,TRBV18,CASSPTRVGSPSYNSPLHF,TGTGCCAGCTCACCTACCAGGGTGGGCAGCCCCTCCTATAATTCACCCCTCCACTTT
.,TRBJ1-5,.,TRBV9,CASSVGSGSNQPQHF,TGTGCCAGCAGCGTAGGGAGCGGGAGCAATCAGCCCCAGCATTTT
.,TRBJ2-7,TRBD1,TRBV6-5,CASSYVQGVLGEQYF,TGTGCCAGCAGTTACGTACAGGGGGTTCTGGGGGAGCAGTACTTC
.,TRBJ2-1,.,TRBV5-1,CASSFLPGVYNEQFF,TGCGCCAGCAGCTTCCTCCCGGGGGTTTACAATGAGCAGTTCTTC
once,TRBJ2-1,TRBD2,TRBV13,CASRAAGVQFF,TGTGCCAGCAGGGCAGCGGGAGTTCAGTTCTTC
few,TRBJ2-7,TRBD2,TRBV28,CASSPPSGLAGGRAYEQYF,TGTGCCAGCAGTCCTCCTTCGGGACTAGCGGGAGGACGGGCCTACGAGCAGTACTTC
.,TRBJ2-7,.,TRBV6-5,CASSPGLTTREQYF,TGTGCCAGCAGCCCGGGCCTAACAACGCGGGAGCAGTACTTC
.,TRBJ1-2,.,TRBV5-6,CASSPGVNYGYTF,TGTGCCAGCAGCCCTGGGGTTAACTATGGCTACACCTTC
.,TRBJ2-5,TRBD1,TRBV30,CAWSATGLQETQYF,TGTGCCTGGAGTGCGACAGGGCTCCAAGAGACCCAGTACTTC
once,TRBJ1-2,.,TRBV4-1,CASSQVRGRGDGYTF,TGCGCCAGCAGCCAAGTACGGGGGCGAGGTGACGGCTACACCTTC
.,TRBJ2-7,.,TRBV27,CASMGGPYEQYF,TGTGCCAGCATGGGGGGGCCCTACGAGCAGTACTTC
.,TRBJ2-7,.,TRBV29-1,CSVEETGYEQYF,TGCAGCGTTGAAGAGACGGGGTACGAGCAGTACTTC
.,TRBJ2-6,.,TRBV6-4,CASSASSGAGANVLTF,TGTGCCAGCAGTGCATCTTCAGGGGCCGGGGCCAACGTCCTGACTTTC
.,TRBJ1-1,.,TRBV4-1,CASSQDRGSTEAFF,TGCGCCAGCAGCCAAGACAGGGGCTCGACTGAAGCTTTCTTT
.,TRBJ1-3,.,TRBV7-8,CASSPLGRPSGNTIYF,TGTGCCAGCAGCCCCCTCGGACGTCCCTCTGGAAACACCATATATTTT
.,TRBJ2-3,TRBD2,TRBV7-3,CASSLAGGYTDTQYF,TGTGCCAGCAGCTTAGCGGGAGGATACACAGATACGCAGTATTTT
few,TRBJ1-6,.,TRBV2,CASSDPINSPLHF,TGTGCCAGCAGTGACCCGATTAATTCACCCCTCCACTTT
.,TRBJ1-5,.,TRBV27,CASSFLGDSNQPQHF,TGTGCCAGCAGTTTCTTGGGGGATTCCAATCAGCCCCAGCATTTT
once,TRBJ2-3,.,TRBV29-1,CSVGVYSGRTDTQYF,TGCAGCGTCGGGGTCTATAGCGGACGCACAGATACGCAGTATTTT
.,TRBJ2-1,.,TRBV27,CASRPGSNEQFF,TGTGCCAGCAGACCCGGGTCCAATGAGCAGTTCTTC
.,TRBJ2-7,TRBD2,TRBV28,CASSFPLAGSSYEQYF,TGTGCCAGCAGTTTCCCTTTAGCGGGGAGCTCCTACGAGCAGTACTTC
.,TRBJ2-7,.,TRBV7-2,CASSLQHYGLSSYEQYF,TGTGCCAGCAGCCTCCAGCATTATGGACTTTCCTCCTACGAGCAGTACTTC
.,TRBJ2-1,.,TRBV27,CASADGDNEQFF,TGTGCCAGCGCGGACGGAGACAATGAGCAGTTCTTC
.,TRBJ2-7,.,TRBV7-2,CASSWHPGDEVYEQYF,TGTGCCAGCAGCTGGCATCCGGGGGACGAAGTCTACGAGCAGTACTTC
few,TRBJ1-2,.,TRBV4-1,CASSQDPRQRGRGYTF,TGCGCCAGCAGCCAAGATCCGCGGCAGCGGGGCCGTGGCTACACCTTC
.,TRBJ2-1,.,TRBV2,CASTRNEQFF,TGTGCCAGCACCAGGAATGAGCAGTTCTTC
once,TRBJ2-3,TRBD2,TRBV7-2,CASSFRLADTDTQYF,TGTGCCAGCAGCTTCCGACTAGCGGACACAGATACGCAGTATTTT
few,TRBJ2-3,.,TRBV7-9,CASKNNIRTDTQYF,TGTGCCAGCAAGAACAACATACGCACAGATACGCAGTATTTT
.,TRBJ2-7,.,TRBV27,CASTNAKGKYEQYF,TGTGCCAGCACCAACGCAAAGGGGAAGTACGAGCAGTACTTC
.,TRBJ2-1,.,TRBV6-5,CASSGTGTYNEQFF,TGTGCCAGCAGCGGAACAGGGACCTACAATGAGCAGTTCTTC
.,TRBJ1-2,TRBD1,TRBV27,CASSLPGGVGYTF,TGTGCCAGCAGTTTACCAGGGGGTGTTGGCTACACCTTC
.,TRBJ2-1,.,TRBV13,CASSSDSYNEQFF,TGTGCCAGCAGCTCCGACTCCTACAATGAGCAGTTCTTC
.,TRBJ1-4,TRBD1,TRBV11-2,CASSPGTGRTNEKLFF,TGTGCCAGCAGCCCGGGGACAGGGAGAACTAATGAAAAACTGTTTTTT
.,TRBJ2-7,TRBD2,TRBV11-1,CASRRTSGEGVEQYF,TGTGCCAGCAGAAGGACTAGCGGAGAGGGGGTCGAGCAGTACTTC
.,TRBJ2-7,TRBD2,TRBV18,CASSPGLAREQYF,TGTGCCAGCTCACCTGGACTAGCCCGCGAGCAGTACTTC
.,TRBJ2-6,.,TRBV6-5,CASSWLSGANVLTF,TGTGCCAGCAGTTGGCTCTCTGGGGCCAACGTCCTGACTTTC
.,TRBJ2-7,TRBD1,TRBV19,CASSPGTGGEQYF,TGTGCCAGTAGCCCTGGGACAGGGGGCGAGCAGTACTTC
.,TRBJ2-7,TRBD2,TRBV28,CASSTSGGAHEQYF,TGTGCCAGCAGTACTAGCGGGGGGGCCCACGAGCAGTACTTC
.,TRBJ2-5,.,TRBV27,CASSFIAGQETQYF,TGTGCCAGCAGTTTTATTGCAGGCCAAGAGACCCAGTACTTC
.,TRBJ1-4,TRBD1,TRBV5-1,CASSLATGTAGEKLFF,TGCGCCAGCAGCTTGGCAACCGGGACAGCGGGTGAAAAACTGTTTTTT
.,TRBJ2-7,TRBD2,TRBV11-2,CASSSVAGGVHEQYF,TGTGCCAGCAGCTCCGTAGCGGGAGGGGTCCACGAGCAGTACTTC